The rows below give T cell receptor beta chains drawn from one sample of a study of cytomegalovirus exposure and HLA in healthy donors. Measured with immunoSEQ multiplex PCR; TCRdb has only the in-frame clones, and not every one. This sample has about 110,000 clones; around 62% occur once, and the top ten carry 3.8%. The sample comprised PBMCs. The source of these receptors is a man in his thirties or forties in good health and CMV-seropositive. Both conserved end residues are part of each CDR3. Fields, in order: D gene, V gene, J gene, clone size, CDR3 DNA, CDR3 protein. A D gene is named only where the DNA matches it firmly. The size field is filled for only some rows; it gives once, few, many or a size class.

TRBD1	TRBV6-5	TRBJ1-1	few	TGTGCCAGCAGAAAGACCAGGGGGGACACTGAAGCTTTCTTT	CASRKTRGDTEAFF
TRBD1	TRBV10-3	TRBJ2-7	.	TGTGCCATCAGCGGACAGGGGCCATCCCCGGGCGAGCAGTACTTC	CAISGQGPSPGEQYF
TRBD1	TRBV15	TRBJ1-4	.	TGTGCCACCAGCAGAGAGACAGGGAAAAAACTGTTTTTT	CATSRETGKKLFF
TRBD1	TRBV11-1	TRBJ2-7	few	TGTGCCAGCAGCTATTCAGGGGGCGCGTACGAGCAGTACTTC	CASSYSGGAYEQYF
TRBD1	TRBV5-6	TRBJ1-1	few	TGTGCCAGCAGCCAACAGGGGATGAACACTGAAGCTTTCTTT	CASSQQGMNTEAFF
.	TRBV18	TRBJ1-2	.	TGTGCCAGCTCACCACAGGGAGGGCCAGGTGGCTACACCTTC	CASSPQGGPGGYTF
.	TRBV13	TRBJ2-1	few	TGTGCCAGCAGCTTGCCTTGGCCTAGTGATAACAATGAGCAGTTCTTC	CASSLPWPSDNNEQFF
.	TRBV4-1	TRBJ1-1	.	TGCGCCAGCAGCCAACCGTTAATTCGAGGTGACACTGAAGCTTTCTTT	CASSQPLIRGDTEAFF
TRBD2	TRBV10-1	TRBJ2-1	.	TGCGCCAGCAGCCCCGGGACTAGCGGGGGATATCTCAATGAGCAGTTCTTC	CASSPGTSGGYLNEQFF
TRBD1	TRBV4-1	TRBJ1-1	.	TGCGCCAGCAGCCAGCCGGGGACAGGGGGCGCAAACACTGAAGCTTTCTTT	CASSQPGTGGANTEAFF
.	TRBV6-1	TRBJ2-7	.	TGTGCCAGCAGTGAAGCCGCCGGACAGATAGTATACGAGCAGTACTTC	CASSEAAGQIVYEQYF
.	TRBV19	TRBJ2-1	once	TGTGCCAGTAGTAACGCGGAGGAGCAGTTCTTC	CASSNAEEQFF
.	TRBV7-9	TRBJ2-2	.	TGTGCCAGCAGCTTTCCAGGGAAGGTCGGGGAGCTGTTTTTT	CASSFPGKVGELFF
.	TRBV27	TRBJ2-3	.	TGTGCCAGCAGTTACTCGGGGGGCGCCACAGATACGCAGTATTTT	CASSYSGGATDTQYF
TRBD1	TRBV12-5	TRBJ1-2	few	TGTGCTAGTGGTTTTATAGTTAGGGACAGGGTACTAGGGGAGTGCTACACCTTC	CASGFIVRDRVLGECYTF
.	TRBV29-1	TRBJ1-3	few	TGCAGCGTGGGGCCGACAGCAAACACCATATATTTT	CSVGPTANTIYF
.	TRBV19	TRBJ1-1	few	TGTGCCAGTAGTATAAAGGGGGACACTGAAGCTTTCTTT	CASSIKGDTEAFF
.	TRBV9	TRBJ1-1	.	TGTGCCAGCAGCGTAGTGGGGGCTAGCACTGAAGCTTTCTTT	CASSVVGASTEAFF
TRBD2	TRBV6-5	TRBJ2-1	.	TGTGCCAGCAAAGTCGGACTAGCGGGACTTGAGCAGTTCTTC	CASKVGLAGLEQFF
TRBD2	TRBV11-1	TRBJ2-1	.	TGTGCCAGCAGCTTAGGGGTAGCGGGGGGCAACAATGAGCAGTTCTTC	CASSLGVAGGNNEQFF
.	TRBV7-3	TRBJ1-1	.	TGTGCCAGCAGCTCGTCCCCTGGGCAGGGATCTGAAGCTTTCTTT	CASSSSPGQGSEAFF
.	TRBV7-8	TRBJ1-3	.	TGTGCCAGCAGCTTAGCGGAGGAGGGGAGCGCTGGAAACACCATATATTTT	CASSLAEEGSAGNTIYF
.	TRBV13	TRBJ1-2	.	TGTGCCAGCAGCTCCGACACCCTCGGGGACTATGGCTACACCTTC	CASSSDTLGDYGYTF
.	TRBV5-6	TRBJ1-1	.	TGTGCCAGCAGCCGGACAATGAACACTGAAGCTTTCTTT	CASSRTMNTEAFF
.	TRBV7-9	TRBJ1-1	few	TGTGCCACATTCCTTCTAAGTTCTGAAGCTTTCTTT	CATFLLSSEAFF